The sequence of this T cell receptor beta chain was determined in a study of T cells after yellow fever vaccination. Looking at the study overall: SMART-Seq v4 Ultra Low Input served to prepare low-cell-number fractions. Broader study findings: Detected again after the booster were most primary-vaccination clones, at 96% CD4 and 70% to 90% CD8. The secondary response peaked faster, at day 5 versus 15, but was weaker.

They built TCR cDNA with 5'RACE template switching, a step that put in a universal primer site and UMIs. From the 5' RACE reads, TCRdb called clonotypes with MiXCR, one entry per CDR3 protein. The sample lists over 200,000 distinct CDR3 sequences, roughly 6.8% occurring once. As to this clonotype: The antigen remains unidentified.

The V end was cut by 5 bases, the J end by 4 bases, with 22 bases between. CDR3 size: 16 residues. The germline V gene has CDR1 DFQATT and CDR2 SNEGSKA (reference sequence). The J gene is TRBJ2-3, the V gene TRBV20-1; D may be TRBD2 (6 bases). This sequence was found in a man younger than 45 who received the YFV17D yellow fever vaccine. The sequences come from CD4+ T cells sorted from PBMCs, collected on the day of the yellow fever booster vaccination. Written as DNA, the CDR3 is TGCAGTGCTCCACCCCGGACTAACGGGATACCAGATACGCAGTATTTT. It specifies CSAPPRTNGIPDTQYF.